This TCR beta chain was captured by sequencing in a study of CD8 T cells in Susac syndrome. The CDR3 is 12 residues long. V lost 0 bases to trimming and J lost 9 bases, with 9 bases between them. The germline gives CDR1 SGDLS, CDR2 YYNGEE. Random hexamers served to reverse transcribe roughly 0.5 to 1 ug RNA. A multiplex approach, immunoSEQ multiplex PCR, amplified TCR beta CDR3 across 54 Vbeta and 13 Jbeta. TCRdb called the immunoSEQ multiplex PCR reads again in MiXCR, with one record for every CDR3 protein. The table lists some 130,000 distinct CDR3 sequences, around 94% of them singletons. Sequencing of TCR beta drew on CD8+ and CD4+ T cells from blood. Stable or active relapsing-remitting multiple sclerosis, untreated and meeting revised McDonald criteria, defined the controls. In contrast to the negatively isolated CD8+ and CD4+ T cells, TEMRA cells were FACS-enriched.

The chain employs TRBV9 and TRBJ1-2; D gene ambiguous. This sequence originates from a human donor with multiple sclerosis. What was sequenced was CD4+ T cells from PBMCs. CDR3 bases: TGTGCCAGCAGCGTAGTGGGAGAGAGCTACACCTTC. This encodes CASSVVGESYTF.